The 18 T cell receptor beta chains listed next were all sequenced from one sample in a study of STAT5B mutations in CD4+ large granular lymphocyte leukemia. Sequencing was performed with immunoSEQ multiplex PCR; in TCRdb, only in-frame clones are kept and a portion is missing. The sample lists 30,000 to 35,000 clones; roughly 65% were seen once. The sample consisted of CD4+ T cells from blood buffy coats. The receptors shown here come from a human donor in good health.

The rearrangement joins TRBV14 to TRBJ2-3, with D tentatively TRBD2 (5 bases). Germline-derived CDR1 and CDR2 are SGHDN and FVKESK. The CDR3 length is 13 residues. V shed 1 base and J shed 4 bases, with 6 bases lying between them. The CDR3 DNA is TGTGCCAGCAGCCAAGCCGGGGCAGATACGCAGTATTTT. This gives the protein CASSQAGADTQYF.

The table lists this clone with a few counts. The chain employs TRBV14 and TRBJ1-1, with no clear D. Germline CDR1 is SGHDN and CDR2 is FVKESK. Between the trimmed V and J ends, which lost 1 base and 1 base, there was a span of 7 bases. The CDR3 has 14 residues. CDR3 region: CASSQGPPNTEAFF. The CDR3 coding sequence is TGTGCCAGCAGCCAAGGGCCACCGAACACTGAAGCTTTCTTT.

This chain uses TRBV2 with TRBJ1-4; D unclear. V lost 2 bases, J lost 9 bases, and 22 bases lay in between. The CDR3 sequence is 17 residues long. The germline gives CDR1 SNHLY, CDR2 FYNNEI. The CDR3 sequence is CASSESSVDIFRQKLFF. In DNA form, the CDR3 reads TGTGCCAGCAGTGAATCCTCGGTTGACATCTTTCGGCAAAAACTGTTTTTT.

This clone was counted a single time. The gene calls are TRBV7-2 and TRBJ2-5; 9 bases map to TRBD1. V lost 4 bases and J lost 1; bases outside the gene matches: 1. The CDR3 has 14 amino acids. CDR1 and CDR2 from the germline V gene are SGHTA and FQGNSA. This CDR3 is CASSSQGAQETQYF. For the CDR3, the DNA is TGTGCCAGCAGCTCACAGGGGGCCCAAGAGACCCAGTACTTC.

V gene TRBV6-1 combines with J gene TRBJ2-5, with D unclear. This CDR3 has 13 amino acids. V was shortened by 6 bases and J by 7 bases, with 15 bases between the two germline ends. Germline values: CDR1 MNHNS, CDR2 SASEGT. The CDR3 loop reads CASSATTSGTQYF. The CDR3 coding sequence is TGTGCCAGCAGCGCTACAACATCCGGGACCCAGTACTTC.

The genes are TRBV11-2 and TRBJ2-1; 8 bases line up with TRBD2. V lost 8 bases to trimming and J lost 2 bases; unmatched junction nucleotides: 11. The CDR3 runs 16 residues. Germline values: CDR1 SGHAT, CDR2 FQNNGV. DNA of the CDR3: TGTGCCAGCGCCTGGAAGGCGGGGGGAACCTACAATGAGCAGTTCTTC. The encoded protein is CASAWKAGGTYNEQFF.

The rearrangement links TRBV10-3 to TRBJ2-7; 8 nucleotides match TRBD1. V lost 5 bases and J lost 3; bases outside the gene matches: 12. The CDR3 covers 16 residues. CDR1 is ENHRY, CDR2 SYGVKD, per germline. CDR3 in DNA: TGTGCCATCAGTTCCCCTGGGACAGGCGACGTCTACGAGCAGTACTTC. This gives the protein CAISSPGTGDVYEQYF.

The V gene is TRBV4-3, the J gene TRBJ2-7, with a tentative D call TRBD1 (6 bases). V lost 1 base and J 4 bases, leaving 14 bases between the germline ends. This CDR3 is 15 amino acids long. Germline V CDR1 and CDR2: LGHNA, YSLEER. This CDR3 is CASSQATGQWYEQYF. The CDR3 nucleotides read TGCGCCAGCAGCCAAGCCACCGGACAGTGGTACGAGCAGTACTTC.

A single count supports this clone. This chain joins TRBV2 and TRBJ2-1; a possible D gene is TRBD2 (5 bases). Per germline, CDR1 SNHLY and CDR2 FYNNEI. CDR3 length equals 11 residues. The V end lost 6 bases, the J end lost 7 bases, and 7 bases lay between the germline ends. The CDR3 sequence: CASSGLNEQFF. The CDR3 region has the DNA TGTGCCAGCAGCGGACTGAATGAGCAGTTCTTC.

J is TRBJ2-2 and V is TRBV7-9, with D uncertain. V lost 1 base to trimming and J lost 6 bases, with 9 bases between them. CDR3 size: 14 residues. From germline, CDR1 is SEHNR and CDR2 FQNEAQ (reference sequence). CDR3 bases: TGTGCCAGCAGCTTAGAACCCCCTCCCGGGGAGCTGTTTTTT. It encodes CASSLEPPPGELFF.

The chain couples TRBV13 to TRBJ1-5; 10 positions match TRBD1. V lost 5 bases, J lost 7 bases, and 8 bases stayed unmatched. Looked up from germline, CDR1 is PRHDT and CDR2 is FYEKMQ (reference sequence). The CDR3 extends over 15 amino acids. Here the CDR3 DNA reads TGTGCCAGCAGCCAGGGACAGGGGCGTCAACAGCCCCAGCATTTT. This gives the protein CASSQGQGRQQPQHF.

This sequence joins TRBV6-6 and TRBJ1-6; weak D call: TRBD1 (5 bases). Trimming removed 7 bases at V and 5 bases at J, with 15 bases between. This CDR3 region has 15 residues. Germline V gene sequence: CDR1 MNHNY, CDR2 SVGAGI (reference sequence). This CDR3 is CASTLRRADNSPLHF. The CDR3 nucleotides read TGTGCCAGCACCCTACGCAGGGCCGATAATTCACCCCTCCACTTT.

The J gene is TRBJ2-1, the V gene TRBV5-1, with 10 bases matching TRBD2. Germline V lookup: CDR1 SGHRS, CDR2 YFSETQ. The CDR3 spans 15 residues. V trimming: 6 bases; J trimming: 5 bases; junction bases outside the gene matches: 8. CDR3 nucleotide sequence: TGCGCCAGCACCCCCACTAGCGGGGTCGACAATGAGCAGTTCTTC. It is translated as CASTPTSGVDNEQFF.

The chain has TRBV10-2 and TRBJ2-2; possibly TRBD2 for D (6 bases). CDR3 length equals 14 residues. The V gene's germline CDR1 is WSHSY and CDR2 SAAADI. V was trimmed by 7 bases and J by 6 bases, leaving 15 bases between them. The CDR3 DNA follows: TGCGCCAGCATGTGGCTCGGGGGATCCGGGGAGCTGTTTTTT. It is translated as CASMWLGGSGELFF.

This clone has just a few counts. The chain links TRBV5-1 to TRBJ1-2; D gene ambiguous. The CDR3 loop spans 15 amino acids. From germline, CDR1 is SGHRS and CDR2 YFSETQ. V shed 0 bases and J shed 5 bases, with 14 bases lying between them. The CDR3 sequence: CASSLASNPVYGYTF. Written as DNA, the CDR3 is TGCGCCAGCAGCTTGGCCTCAAATCCCGTGTATGGCTACACCTTC.

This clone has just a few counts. CDR3 region: CASSFLGLGYEQYF. CDR3 nucleotides: TGTGCCAGCAGCTTCTTAGGGTTGGGCTACGAGCAGTACTTC. The rearrangement links TRBV7-2 to TRBJ2-7, with D uncertain. This CDR3 region has 14 residues. Germline V gives CDR1 SGHTA, CDR2 FQGNSA. Trimming left V 3 bases short and J 3 bases short, with 12 bases between. The entire variable domain, with the rest obtained from reference TRBV7-2 and TRBJ2-7, is as follows: GAGVSQSPSNKVTEKGKDVELRCDPISGHTALYWYRQSLGQGLEFLIYFQGNSAPDKSGLPSDRFSAERTGGSVSTLTIQRTQQEDSAVYLCASSFLGLGYEQYFGPGTRLTVT.

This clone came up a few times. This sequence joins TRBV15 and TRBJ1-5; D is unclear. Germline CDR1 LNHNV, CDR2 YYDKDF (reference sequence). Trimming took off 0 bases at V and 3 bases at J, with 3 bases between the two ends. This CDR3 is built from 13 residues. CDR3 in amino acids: CATSRENNQPQHF. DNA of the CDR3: TGTGCCACCAGCAGAGAAAACAATCAGCCCCAGCATTTT.

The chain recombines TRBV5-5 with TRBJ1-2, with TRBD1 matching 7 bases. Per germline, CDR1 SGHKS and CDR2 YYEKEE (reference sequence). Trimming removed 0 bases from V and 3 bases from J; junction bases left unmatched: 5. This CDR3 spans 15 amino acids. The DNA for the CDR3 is TGTGCCAGCAGCTTGGACAGGGGCCTCTACTATGGCTACACCTTC. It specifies CASSLDRGLYYGYTF.